The 2 T cell receptor beta chains below were found in one sample sequenced in a study of cytomegalovirus exposure and HLA in healthy donors. PCR involved 60 Vbeta and 13 Jbeta primers. Data came from immunoSEQ multiplex PCR; TCRdb stores just in-frame clones and leaves some out. The table has some 200,000 clones, 79% seen once. Sequenced: PBMCs. The receptors were gathered from a woman aged 50 to 65 in good health and CMV-seronegative.

The genes are TRBV6-1 and TRBJ1-2, with D unclear. CDR1 MNHNS and CDR2 SASEGT come from the germline V gene. Trimming took 2 bases from V and 4 from J, leaving 8 bases between them. The length of the CDR3 is 13 residues. The CDR3 region is CASSESRVYGYTF. DNA of the CDR3: TGTGCCAGCAGTGAATCGAGGGTCTATGGCTACACCTTC.

This clone was seen a handful of times. The gene calls are TRBV9 and TRBJ1-5; D is ambiguous. The CDR3 contains 14 residues. Germline V gives CDR1 SGDLS, CDR2 YYNGEE. V lost 4 bases to trimming and J lost 4 bases, with 12 bases between them. CDR3 in amino acids: CASSPHSQNQPQHF. For the CDR3, the DNA is TGTGCCAGCAGCCCCCACAGCCAGAATCAGCCCCAGCATTTT.